Listed here are 19 T cell receptor beta chains from one sample, sequenced in a study of CD8 T cells in ankylosing spondylitis. Each CDR3 protein gets one entry after TCRdb re-called the 5' RACE reads with MiXCR. This sample yields 150,000 to 200,000 distinct CDR3 sequences, of which approximately 12% are seen a single time; roughly 9.6% belongs to the top ten. The sequencing input was blood, either unsorted or a sorted T cell fraction (not recorded which). The source is a female donor with ankylosing spondylitis or in good health (not recorded which).

This clonotype showed up many times. This chain uses TRBV4-3 with TRBJ2-6, with 12 bases aligning to TRBD1. The CDR3 covers 18 residues. Germline lookup yields CDR1 LGHNA and CDR2 YSLEER. The junction had 7 bases not matched to a gene; V was cut back by 4 bases and J by 3 bases. DNA of the CDR3: TGCGCCAGCAGCCCCCGGGGACAGGGGGCAGTTGGGGCCAACGTCCTGACTTTC. Translation gives CASSPRGQGAVGANVLTF.

Many counts were recorded for this clonotype. The J gene is TRBJ2-7, the V gene TRBV4-1; D is undetermined. Germline V CDR1 and CDR2: MGHRA, YSYEKL. The CDR3 sequence is 16 residues long. Trimming shortened V by 4 bases and J by 1 base, and 17 bases separated the two germline ends. CDR3 loop: CASSPSLLGPSYEQYF. CDR3 bases: TGCGCCAGCAGCCCCTCGTTGTTGGGTCCTTCCTACGAGCAGTACTTC.

This clonotype was seen ten or more times. Written as DNA, the CDR3 is TGTGCCAGCAGCCCCGATTGGGGATTGGGTGGCTACACCTTC. The encoded protein is CASSPDWGLGGYTF. V gene TRBV25-1 combines with J gene TRBJ1-2, with D uncertain. There are 14 residues in the CDR3. Germline V CDR1 and CDR2: MGHDK, SYGVNS. Trimming pared 6 bases from V and 7 bases from J, leaving 18 bases between.

This clonotype was observed many times. This rearrangement joins TRBV5-1 to TRBJ2-7; D uncertain. The CDR3 loop spans 14 amino acids. Germline CDR1 and CDR2: SGHRS and YFSETQ. Trimming removed 5 bases at V and 5 bases at J, with 17 bases between. In DNA, the CDR3 is TGCGCCAGCAGTCTTCCTAGTGGGCATAACGAGCAGTACTTC. This gives the protein CASSLPSGHNEQYF.

This clonotype was counted at least ten times. This sequence joins TRBV5-1 and TRBJ2-7; TRBD2 agrees at 7 bases. From germline, CDR1 is SGHRS and CDR2 YFSETQ. The length of the CDR3 is 16 residues. The trim removed 0 bases at V and 0 bases at J, leaving 6 bases unmatched. This CDR3 reads CASSLDPSGSSYEQYF. As DNA, the CDR3 is TGCGCCAGCAGCTTGGATCCTAGCGGCAGCTCCTACGAGCAGTACTTC.

This clonotype was recorded many times. This sequence joins TRBV3-1 and TRBJ1-5; D is possibly TRBD1 (6 bases). Trimming removed 3 bases from V and 6 bases from J, with 15 bases in between. Germline V CDR1 and CDR2: LGHDT, YNNKEL (reference sequence). The CDR3 runs 15 residues. CDR3 residues: CASSHDPTGGQPQHF. CDR3 DNA: TGTGCCAGCAGCCATGACCCGACAGGTGGTCAGCCCCAGCATTTT.

This clonotype was counted many times. The chain carries TRBV7-2 and TRBJ2-3; the D gene could be TRBD1 or TRBD2 (6 bases each). V dropped 3 bases and J dropped 5 bases, with 18 bases sitting between them. The CDR3 is 16 amino acids. CDR1 and CDR2 from the germline V gene are SGHTA and FQGNSA. The CDR3 reads CASSFTRGVIIDTQYF. Written as DNA, the CDR3 is TGTGCCAGCAGCTTTACTAGGGGGGTGATTATAGATACGCAGTATTTT.

The chain links TRBV20-1 to TRBJ1-1, with TRBD1 matching 7 bases. J lost 0 bases, V lost 6 bases, and 10 bases had no gene match. The germline CDR1 and CDR2 sequences are DFQATT and SNEGSKA (reference sequence). The CDR3 is 15 amino acids. The CDR3 here is CSAPSDRAMNTEAFF. The CDR3 DNA follows: TGCAGTGCCCCCTCCGACAGGGCGATGAACACTGAAGCTTTCTTT.

This clonotype has just a few counts. At one end, the junction sequence differs from germline, possibly due to a read error. The chain has TRBV5-1 and TRBJ1-2; the D gene is possibly TRBD1 (5 bases). This CDR3 spans 16 amino acids. CDR1 and CDR2 from the germline V gene are SGHRS and YFSETQ. The CDR3 DNA sequence: TGTGCCAGCAGCTCCGGCTCCGACAGACCTTCCTATGGCTACACCTTC. It is translated as CASSSGSDRPSYGYTF. The full variable domain, in which reference TRBV5-1 and TRBJ1-2 provide the parts outside the CDR3, is KAGVTQTPRYLIKTRGQQVTLSCSPISGHRSVSWYQQTPGQGLQFLFEYFSETQRNKGNFPGRFSGRQFSNSRSEMNVSTLELGDSALYLCASSSGSDRPSYGYTFGSGTRLTVV.

This clonotype was observed at least ten times. The chain is built from TRBV20-1 and TRBJ2-1; D is uncertain. The germline V gene has CDR1 DFQATT and CDR2 SNEGSKA (reference sequence). Trimming shortened V by 1 base and J by 9 bases, and 4 bases separated the two germline ends. This CDR3 has 10 amino acids. The CDR3 DNA is TGCAGTGCTAGAGTCGTTGAGCAGTTCTTC. Translation gives CSARVVEQFF.

This clonotype was counted many times. The chain couples TRBV20-1 to TRBJ1-5; weak D call: TRBD1 (6 bases). Per germline, CDR1 DFQATT and CDR2 SNEGSKA (reference sequence). The length of the CDR3 is 15 residues. Between the trimmed V and J ends, which lost 6 bases and 4 bases, there was a span of 19 bases. The CDR3 spells CSATPEGGSNQPQHF. The CDR3 DNA sequence: TGCAGTGCAACCCCGGAGGGGGGATCTAATCAGCCCCAGCATTTT.

This chain joins TRBV6-2 or TRBV6-3 and TRBJ2-1, with TRBD2 matching 8 bases. Germline values: CDR1 MNHEY, CDR2 SVGEGT. This CDR3 region has 14 residues. V was pared by 5 bases and J by 5 bases, with 5 bases of the junction left unmatched. The DNA of the CDR3 is TGTGCCAGCAGTGGACTAGCCGAAAACAATGAGCAGTTCTTC. This gives the protein CASSGLAENNEQFF.

This clonotype was seen a handful of times. This chain joins TRBV6-2 or TRBV6-3 and TRBJ2-5, with D possibly being TRBD1 (5 bases). The CDR3 length is 12 residues. CDR1 and CDR2 from the germline V gene are MNHEY and SVGEGT. V lost 11 bases, J lost 1 base, and 11 bases lay in between. In DNA, the CDR3 is TGTGCCGCTGGGGCTTTCCAAGAGACCCAGTACTTC. Translating gives CAAGAFQETQYF.

In this sample, this clonotype turned up many times. The rearrangement uses TRBV7-9 and TRBJ1-4; no clear D gene. V was shortened by 5 bases and J by 6 bases, with 7 bases between the two germline ends. This CDR3 spans 12 amino acids. Germline CDR1 and CDR2: SEHNR and FQNEAQ (reference sequence). CDR3 DNA: TGTGCCAGCAGCAGAGGGTATGAAAAACTGTTTTTT. Its translation: CASSRGYEKLFF.

As regards this clonotype: A clone one base away is much larger, so this may be a read error. The V call is TRBV7-9, the J call TRBJ2-7; 8 nucleotides align to TRBD1. The CDR3 has 17 residues. The V gene end was trimmed by 1 base and the J gene end by 7 bases; junction bases not matched to a gene: 15. The germline CDR1 and CDR2 sequences are SEHNR and FQNEAQ (reference sequence). The CDR3 region is CASSLDSMRQGTKEQYF. The CDR3 DNA is TGTGCCAGCAGCTTAGACTCAATGAGACAGGGGACGAAGGAGCAGTACTTC.

V gene TRBV7-3 combines with J gene TRBJ2-1; 11 bases line up with TRBD2. Looked up from germline, CDR1 is SGHTA and CDR2 is FQGTGA. This CDR3 region has 15 residues. The J segment lost 4 bases and the V segment lost 5 bases, leaving 4 bases of the junction unmatched. Here the CDR3 reads CASSATSGAYNEQFF. The CDR3 coding sequence is TGTGCCAGCAGCGCGACTAGCGGGGCTTACAATGAGCAGTTCTTC.

This clonotype occurred many times. This chain uses TRBV6-1 with TRBJ1-2; 9 nucleotides align to TRBD1. Germline CDR1 is MNHNS and CDR2 is SASEGT. V lost 7 bases and J lost 4; bases outside the gene matches: 7. CDR3 length equals 14 residues. CDR3 coding DNA: TGTGCCAGCACCGGGACAGGGAGGAGCTATGGCTACACCTTC. Protein sequence: CASTGTGRSYGYTF.

In its sample, this clonotype was seen many times. V usage is TRBV5-1 and J usage is TRBJ2-1; TRBD2 matches at 9 bases. The CDR3 totals 15 residues. V shed 4 bases, J shed 4 bases, and the junction held 6 bases outside the gene matches. Germline values: CDR1 SGHRS, CDR2 YFSETQ. CDR3 sequence reads: CASSPLAGTYNEQFF. CDR3 nucleotides: TGCGCCAGCAGCCCCCTAGCGGGGACGTACAATGAGCAGTTCTTC.

This clonotype was detected ten times or more. J is TRBJ1-6 and V is TRBV27; perhaps TRBD1 as D (5 bases). This CDR3 spans 16 amino acids. The germline gives CDR1 MNHEY, CDR2 SMNVEV (reference sequence). The V gene lost 0 bases and the J gene lost 9 bases, with 15 bases spanning the gap. The CDR3 DNA reads as TGTGCCAGCAGTTTATCGGGGGGACGTCCGGGTTCACCCCTCCACTTT. Translating it yields CASSLSGGRPGSPLHF.